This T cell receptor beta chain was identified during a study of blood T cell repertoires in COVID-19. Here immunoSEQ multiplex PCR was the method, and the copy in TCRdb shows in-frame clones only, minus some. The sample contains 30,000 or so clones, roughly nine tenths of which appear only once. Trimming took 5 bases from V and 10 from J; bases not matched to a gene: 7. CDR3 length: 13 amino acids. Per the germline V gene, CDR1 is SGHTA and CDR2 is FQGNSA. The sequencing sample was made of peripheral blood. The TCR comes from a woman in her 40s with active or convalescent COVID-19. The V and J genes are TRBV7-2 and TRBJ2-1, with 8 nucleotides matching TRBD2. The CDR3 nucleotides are TGTGCCAGCAGCACGGGGACTAGTAAAGAGCAGTTCTTC. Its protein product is CASSTGTSKEQFF.